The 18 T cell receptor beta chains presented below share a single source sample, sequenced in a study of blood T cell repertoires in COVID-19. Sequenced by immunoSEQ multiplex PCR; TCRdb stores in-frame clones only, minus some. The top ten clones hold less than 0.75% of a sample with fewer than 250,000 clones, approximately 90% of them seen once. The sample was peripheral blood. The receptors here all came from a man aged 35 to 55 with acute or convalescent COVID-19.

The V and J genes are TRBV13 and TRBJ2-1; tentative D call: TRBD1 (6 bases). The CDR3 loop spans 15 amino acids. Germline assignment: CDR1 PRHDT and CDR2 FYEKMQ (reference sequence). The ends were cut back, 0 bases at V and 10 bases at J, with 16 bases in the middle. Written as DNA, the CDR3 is TGTGCCAGCAGCTTAGGAACCGGGACATATAAGGAGCAGTTCTTC. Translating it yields CASSLGTGTYKEQFF.

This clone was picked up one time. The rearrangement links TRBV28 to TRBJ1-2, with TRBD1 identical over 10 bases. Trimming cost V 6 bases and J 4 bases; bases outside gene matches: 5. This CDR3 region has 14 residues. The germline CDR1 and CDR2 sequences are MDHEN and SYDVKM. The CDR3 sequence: CASRTGGVGYGYTF. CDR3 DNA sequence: TGTGCCAGCAGGACAGGGGGCGTCGGCTATGGCTACACCTTC.

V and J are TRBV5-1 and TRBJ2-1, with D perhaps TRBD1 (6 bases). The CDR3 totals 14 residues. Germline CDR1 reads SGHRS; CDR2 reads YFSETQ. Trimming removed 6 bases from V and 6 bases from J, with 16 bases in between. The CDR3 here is CASKIQGPGNEQFF. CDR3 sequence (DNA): TGCGCCAGCAAGATACAGGGCCCCGGCAATGAGCAGTTCTTC. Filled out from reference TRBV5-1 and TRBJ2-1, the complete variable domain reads KAGVTQTPRYLIKTRGQQVTLSCSPISGHRSVSWYQQTPGQGLQFLFEYFSETQRNKGNFPGRFSGRQFSNSRSEMNVSTLELGDSALYLCASKIQGPGNEQFFGPGTRLTVL.

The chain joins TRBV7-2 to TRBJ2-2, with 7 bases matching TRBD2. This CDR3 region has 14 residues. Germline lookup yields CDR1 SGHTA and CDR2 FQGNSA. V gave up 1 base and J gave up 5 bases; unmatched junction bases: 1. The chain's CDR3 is CASSLGLATGELFF. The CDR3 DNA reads TGTGCCAGCAGCTTAGGACTAGCAACCGGGGAGCTGTTTTTT.

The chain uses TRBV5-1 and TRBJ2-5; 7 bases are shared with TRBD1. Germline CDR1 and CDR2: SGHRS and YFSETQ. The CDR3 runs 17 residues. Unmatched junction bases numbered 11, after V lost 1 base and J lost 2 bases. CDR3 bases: TGCGCCAGCAGCTTGAGACCTGGACAGGCGGCTCAAGAGACCCAGTACTTC. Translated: CASSLRPGQAAQETQYF.

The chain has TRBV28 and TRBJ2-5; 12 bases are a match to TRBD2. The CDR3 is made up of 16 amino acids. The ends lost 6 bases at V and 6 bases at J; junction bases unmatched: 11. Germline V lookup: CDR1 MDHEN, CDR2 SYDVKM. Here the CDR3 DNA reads TGTGCCAGCAGCCCATCGACTAGCGGGAGACAAAAGACCCAGTACTTC. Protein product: CASSPSTSGRQKTQYF.

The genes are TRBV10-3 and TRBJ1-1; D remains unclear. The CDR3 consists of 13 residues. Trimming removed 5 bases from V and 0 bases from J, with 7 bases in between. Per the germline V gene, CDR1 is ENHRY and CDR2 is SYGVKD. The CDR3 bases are TGTGCCATCAGTATCGGAGTGAACACTGAAGCTTTCTTT. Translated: CAISIGVNTEAFF.

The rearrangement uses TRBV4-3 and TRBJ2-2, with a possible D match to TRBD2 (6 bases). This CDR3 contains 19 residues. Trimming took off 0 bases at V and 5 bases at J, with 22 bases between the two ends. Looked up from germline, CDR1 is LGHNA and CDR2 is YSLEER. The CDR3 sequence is CASSQDLGGWGVGTGELFF. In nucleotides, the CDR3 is TGCGCCAGCAGCCAAGATTTAGGAGGTTGGGGGGTAGGGACCGGGGAGCTGTTTTTT.

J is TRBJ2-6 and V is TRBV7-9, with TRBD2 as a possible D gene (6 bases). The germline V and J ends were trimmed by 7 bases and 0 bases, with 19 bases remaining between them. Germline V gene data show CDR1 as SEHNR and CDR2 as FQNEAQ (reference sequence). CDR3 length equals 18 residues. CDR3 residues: CASNPPGLPLSGANVLTF. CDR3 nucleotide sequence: TGTGCCAGCAACCCTCCGGGACTCCCACTCTCTGGGGCCAACGTCCTGACTTTC.

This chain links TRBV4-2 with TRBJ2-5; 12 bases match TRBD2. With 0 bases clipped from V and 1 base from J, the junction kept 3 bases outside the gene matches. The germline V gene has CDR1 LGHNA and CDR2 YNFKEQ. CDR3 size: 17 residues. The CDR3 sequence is CASSQDPGLAGQETQYF. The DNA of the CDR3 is TGTGCCAGCAGCCAAGATCCGGGACTAGCGGGCCAAGAGACCCAGTACTTC.

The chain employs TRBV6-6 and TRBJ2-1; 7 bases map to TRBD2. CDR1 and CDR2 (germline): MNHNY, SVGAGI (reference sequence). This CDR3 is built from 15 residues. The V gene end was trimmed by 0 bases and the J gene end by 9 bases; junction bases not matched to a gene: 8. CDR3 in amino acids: CASSYSGGGGGEQFF. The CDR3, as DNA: TGTGCCAGCAGTTACTCCGGCGGGGGTGGGGGTGAGCAGTTCTTC.

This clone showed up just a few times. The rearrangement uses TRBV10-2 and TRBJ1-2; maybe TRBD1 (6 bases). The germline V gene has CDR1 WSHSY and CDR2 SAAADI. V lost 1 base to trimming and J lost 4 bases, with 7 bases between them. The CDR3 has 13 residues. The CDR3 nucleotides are TGCGCCAGCAGTGAGTACAGGGCCTATGGCTACACCTTC. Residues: CASSEYRAYGYTF.

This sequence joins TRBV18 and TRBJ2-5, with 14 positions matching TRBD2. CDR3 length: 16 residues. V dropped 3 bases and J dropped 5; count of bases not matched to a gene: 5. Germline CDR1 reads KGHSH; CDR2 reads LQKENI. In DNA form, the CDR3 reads TGTGCCAGCTCACCTCCCGGGACTAGCGGGGGTGAGACCCAGTACTTC. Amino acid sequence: CASSPPGTSGGETQYF.

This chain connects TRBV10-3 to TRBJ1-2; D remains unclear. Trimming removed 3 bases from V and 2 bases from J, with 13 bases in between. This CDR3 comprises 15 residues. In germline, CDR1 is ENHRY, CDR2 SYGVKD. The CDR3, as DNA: TGTGCCATCAGTGAATTGGGTCAGCGCAACTATGGCTACACCTTC. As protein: CAISELGQRNYGYTF.

DNA for the CDR3: TGTGCCAGCAGCACTCAAGCGGGAAGAGATGAGACCCAGTACTTC. As protein: CASSTQAGRDETQYF. The chain carries TRBV7-9 and TRBJ2-5; 7 nucleotides match TRBD2. CDR1 SEHNR and CDR2 FQNEAQ come from the germline V gene (reference sequence). The length of the CDR3 is 15 residues. V lost 5 bases and J lost 5; bases outside the gene matches: 11.

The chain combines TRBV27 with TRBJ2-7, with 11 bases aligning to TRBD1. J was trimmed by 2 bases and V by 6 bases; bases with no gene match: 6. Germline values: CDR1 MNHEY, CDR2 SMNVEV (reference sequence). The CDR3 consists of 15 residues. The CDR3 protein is CASRTGTGGTYEQYF. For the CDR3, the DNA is TGTGCCAGCAGGACCGGGACAGGGGGAACCTACGAGCAGTACTTC.

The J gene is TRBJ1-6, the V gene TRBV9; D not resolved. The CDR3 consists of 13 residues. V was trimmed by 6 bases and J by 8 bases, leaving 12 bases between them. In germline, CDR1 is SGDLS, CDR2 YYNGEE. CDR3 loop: CASTEEYDSPLHF. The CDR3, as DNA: TGTGCCAGCACCGAGGAGTACGATTCACCCCTCCACTTT.

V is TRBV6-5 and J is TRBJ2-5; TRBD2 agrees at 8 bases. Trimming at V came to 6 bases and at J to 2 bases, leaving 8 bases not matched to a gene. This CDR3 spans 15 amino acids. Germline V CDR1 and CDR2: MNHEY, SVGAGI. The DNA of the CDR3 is TGTGCCAGCAGAACCCCGAAGCGGGGGCAAGAGACCCAGTACTTC. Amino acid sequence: CASRTPKRGQETQYF.